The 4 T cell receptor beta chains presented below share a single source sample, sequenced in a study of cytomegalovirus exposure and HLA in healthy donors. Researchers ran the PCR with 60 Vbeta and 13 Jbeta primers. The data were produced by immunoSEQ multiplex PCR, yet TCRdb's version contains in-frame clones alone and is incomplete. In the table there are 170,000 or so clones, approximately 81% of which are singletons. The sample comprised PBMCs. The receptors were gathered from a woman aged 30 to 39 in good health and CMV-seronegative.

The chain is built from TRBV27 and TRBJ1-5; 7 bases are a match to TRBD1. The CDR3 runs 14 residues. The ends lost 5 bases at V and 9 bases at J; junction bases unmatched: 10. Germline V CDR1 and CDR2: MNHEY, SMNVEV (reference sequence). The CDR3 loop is CASSPDREEGPQHF. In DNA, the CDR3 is TGTGCCAGCAGTCCCGACAGGGAAGAGGGGCCCCAGCATTTT.

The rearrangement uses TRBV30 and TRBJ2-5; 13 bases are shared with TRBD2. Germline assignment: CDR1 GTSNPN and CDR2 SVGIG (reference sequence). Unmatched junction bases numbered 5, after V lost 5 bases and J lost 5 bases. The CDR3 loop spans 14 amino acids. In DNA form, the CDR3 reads TGTGCCTGGTCACTAGCGGGAGGGACGGAGACCCAGTACTTC. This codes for CAWSLAGGTETQYF.

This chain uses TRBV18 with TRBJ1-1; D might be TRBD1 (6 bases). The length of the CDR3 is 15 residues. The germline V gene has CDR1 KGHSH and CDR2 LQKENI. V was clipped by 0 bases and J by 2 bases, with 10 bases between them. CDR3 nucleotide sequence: TGTGCCAGCTCACCACCGAACAGGGACAACACTGAAGCTTTCTTT. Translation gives CASSPPNRDNTEAFF.

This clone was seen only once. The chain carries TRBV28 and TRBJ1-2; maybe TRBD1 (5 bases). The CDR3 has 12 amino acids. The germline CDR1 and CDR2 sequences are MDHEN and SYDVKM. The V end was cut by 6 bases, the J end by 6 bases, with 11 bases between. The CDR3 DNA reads TGTGCCAGCAGATCCTCGACAGATGGCTACACCTTC. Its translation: CASRSSTDGYTF.